Listed below are T cell receptor beta chains from one sample, sequenced in a study of PD-1 blockade in classical Hodgkin lymphoma. Measured with immunoSEQ multiplex PCR; TCRdb has only the in-frame clones, and not every one. The data contain some 100,000 clones, around nine tenths of them singletons. The sequenced sample was peripheral blood mononuclear cells (PBMCs), obtained at baseline. The receptors stem from a human donor with classical Hodgkin lymphoma. Both conserved end residues are part of each CDR3. The D gene is left open where the match is weak. The size entry is marked missing in some rows and otherwise reads once, few, many or a size class.

clone_size	d_call	v_call	j_call	cdr3_nt	cdr3_aa
.	.	TRBV29-1	TRBJ2-3	TGCAGCGTTCAGGGCGGGCAGGGAGGTGTGGATACGCAGTATTTT	CSVQGGQGGVDTQYF
.	.	TRBV7-2	TRBJ2-1	TGTGCCAGCAGCTCATTGGACAAAAACAATGAGCAGTTCTTC	CASSSLDKNNEQFF
.	TRBD1	TRBV27	TRBJ1-5	TGTGCCAGTCGATCCGGACAGGTTAGCAATCAGCCCCAGCATTTT	CASRSGQVSNQPQHF
few	.	TRBV7-2	TRBJ2-1	TGTGCCAGCAGCCCAGGACACTACAATGAGCAGTTCTTC	CASSPGHYNEQFF
few	TRBD1	TRBV6-1	TRBJ1-1	TGTGCCAGCAGAGGGGGCCTGAACACTGAAGCTTTCTTT	CASRGGLNTEAFF
.	.	TRBV28	TRBJ1-2	TGTGCCAGCAGTCGACCCGGGAAAGTAGAGGGCTACACCTTC	CASSRPGKVEGYTF
.	TRBD2	TRBV11-2	TRBJ2-1	TGTGCCAGCAGCTTAGATATTAGCGGGAGTTACAATGAGCAGTTCTTC	CASSLDISGSYNEQFF
.	TRBD1	TRBV5-8	TRBJ1-2	TGTGCCAGCAGCTTGCCCGGGACAGGCAGACTTTCTAACTATGGCTACACCTTC	CASSLPGTGRLSNYGYTF
.	TRBD2	TRBV4-1	TRBJ2-1	TGCGCCAGCAGCCACCCGAACGCCCCAGCGGGAGGAGAGCAGTTCTTC	CASSHPNAPAGGEQFF
.	TRBD2	TRBV6-5	TRBJ2-3	TGTGCCAGCAGATCGGGGACTAGCGGCACAGATACGCAGTATTTT	CASRSGTSGTDTQYF
.	.	TRBV19	TRBJ2-2	TGTGCCAGTAGTAGGGGACGTAGCGCGAACACCGGGGAGCTGTTTTTT	CASSRGRSANTGELFF
.	.	TRBV28	TRBJ1-2	TGTGCCAGCAGTTATCTCTCCATGGTTGGCTACACCTTC	CASSYLSMVGYTF
.	.	TRBV10-3	TRBJ2-1	TGTGCCATCAGTGACCGGGGCCACAATGAGCAGTTCTTC	CAISDRGHNEQFF
.	.	TRBV7-8	TRBJ2-1	TGTGCCAGCAGCTTGGATGAGCAGTTCTTC	CASSLDEQFF
.	TRBD2	TRBV28	TRBJ2-7	TGTGCCAGCAGTGCCCACGGACTAGCGGGAAAAAGGGGGGAGCAGTACTTC	CASSAHGLAGKRGEQYF
.	.	TRBV6-1	TRBJ1-1	TGTGCCAGCAAAGCGGGAATGAACACTGAAGCTTTCTTT	CASKAGMNTEAFF
.	.	TRBV10-3	TRBJ2-2	TGTGCCATCAGTGGCAACATAGCGAACACCGGGGAGCTGTTTTTT	CAISGNIANTGELFF
.	TRBD1	TRBV19	TRBJ2-1	TGTGCCAGTAGTCTCCAGGGACAGGGGAGTGGCAATGAGCAGTTCTTC	CASSLQGQGSGNEQFF
.	.	TRBV19	TRBJ1-4	TGTGCCAGTAGCCCCCGGACCCTCTCCCTGTGGGAAAAACTGTTTTTT	CASSPRTLSLWEKLFF
.	TRBD1	TRBV4-1	TRBJ1-3	TGCGCCAGCAGCCAACCCGACAGGGGCCTTGGAAACACCATATATTTT	CASSQPDRGLGNTIYF
.	.	TRBV5-1	TRBJ1-1	TGCGCCAGCAGCTTGGAGTACCGACGTATGAACACTGAAGCTTTCTTT	CASSLEYRRMNTEAFF
.	TRBD2	TRBV29-1	TRBJ2-3	TGCAGCGTCGTGCCGCTAGCGGGAGTTGGAGATACGCAGTATTTT	CSVVPLAGVGDTQYF
.	.	TRBV7-6	TRBJ2-1	TGTGCCAGCAGCTTAGTTGTCGGAGGGGGCTCCTACAATGAGCAGTTCTTC	CASSLVVGGGSYNEQFF
few	TRBD1	TRBV5-1	TRBJ2-3	TGCGCCAGCAGCTTGGGACAGGGGCCCTCCCCCACAACAGATACGCAGTATTTT	CASSLGQGPSPTTDTQYF
.	.	TRBV10-3	TRBJ2-6	TGTGCCATCAGTACAGGGATCTCTGGGGCCAACGTCCTGACTTTC	CAISTGISGANVLTF
once	.	TRBV9	TRBJ1-6	TGTGCCAGCAGCGTAGCACAGGCCTCTAATTCACCCCTCCACTTT	CASSVAQASNSPLHF
once	.	TRBV7-9	TRBJ2-3	TGTGCCAGCAGCTTCGGAGGGCGCACAGATACGCAGTATTTT	CASSFGGRTDTQYF